What follows is one T cell receptor beta chain and its context. The table came from immunoSEQ multiplex PCR; TCRdb's copy has only in-frame clones and leaves some out. The sample lists 160,000 or so clones, around 80% occurring once. CDR3 length equals 15 residues. CDR1 and CDR2 from the germline V gene are MNHEY and SVGAGI. The V end was cut by 6 bases, the J end by 3 bases, with 17 bases between. This entry belongs to a study of blood T cell repertoires in COVID-19. At the level of the study: Sites across the United States, Italy and Spain contributed samples from acute and convalescent COVID-19. The analysed material was cDNA or gDNA that came from T cells, B-cell-depleted T cells, or PBMCs.

The source is an elderly woman with acute or convalescent COVID-19. Sequencing was done on a sample of peripheral blood. The V call is TRBV6-5, the J call TRBJ1-1, with D unresolved. This CDR3 is CASRPRPGGDTEAFF. The CDR3 nucleotides read TGTGCCAGCAGGCCCAGACCGGGCGGGGACACTGAAGCTTTCTTT.